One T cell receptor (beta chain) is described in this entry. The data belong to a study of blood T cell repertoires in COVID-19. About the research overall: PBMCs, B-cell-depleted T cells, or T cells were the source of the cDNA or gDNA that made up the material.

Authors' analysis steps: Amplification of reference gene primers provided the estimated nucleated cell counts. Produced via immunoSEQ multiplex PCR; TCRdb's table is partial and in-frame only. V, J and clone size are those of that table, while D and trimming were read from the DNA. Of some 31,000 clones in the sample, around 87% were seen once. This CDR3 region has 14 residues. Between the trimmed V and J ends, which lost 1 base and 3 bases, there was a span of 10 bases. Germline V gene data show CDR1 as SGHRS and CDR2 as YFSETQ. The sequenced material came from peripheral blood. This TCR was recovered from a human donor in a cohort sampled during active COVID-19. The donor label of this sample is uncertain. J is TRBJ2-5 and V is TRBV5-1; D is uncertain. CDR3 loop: CASSLQTAEETQYF. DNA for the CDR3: TGCGCCAGCAGCTTGCAGACCGCGGAAGAGACCCAGTACTTC.